In its sample, the clone carrying this T cell receptor (beta chain) was seen a few times. Its target is not known. This sample stems from a study of spatial heterogeneity in lung cancer. Study as a whole: The library had UMIs, and each TCR and UMI pair averaged more than ten raw reads. Findings and caveats of the study: Among blood samples, ubiquitous expanded tumor TCRs appeared more at resection than at follow-up.

TCRdb re-derived calls from the 5' RACE reads in MiXCR, one entry per CDR3 protein. In the table there are 50,000 or so distinct CDR3 sequences, 12% of which are singletons. Time point reported: sample taken at primary tumor resection. Unsorted whole RNA of tumor, nontumor lung or frozen PBMC was sequenced. Donation came from 70 or so patients with untreated early-stage non-small cell lung cancer. The sample in question was PBMCs, obtained at surgery. The sequence came from a female donor with early-stage non-small cell lung cancer.

The CDR3 loop reads CASSCWTEAFF. DNA of the CDR3: TGTGCCAGCAGTTGTTGGACTGAAGCTTTCTTT. The chain has TRBV28 and TRBJ1-1; D uncertain. Germline CDR1 and CDR2: MDHEN and SYDVKM. This CDR3 region has 11 residues. Trimming removed 4 bases at V and 5 bases at J, with 5 bases between. Complete variable domain (other parts from reference TRBV28 and TRBJ1-1): DVKVTQSSRYLVKRTGEKVFLECVQDMDHENMFWYRQDPGLGLRLIYFSYDVKMKEKGDIPEGYSVSREKKERFSLILESASTNQTSMYLCASSCWTEAFFGQGTRLTVV.